One T cell receptor (beta chain) is described in this entry. Germline values: CDR1 SQVTM, CDR2 ANQGSEA. The V end was cut by 6 bases, the J end by 0 bases, with 15 bases between. There are 15 residues in the CDR3. These data come from a study of blood T cell repertoires in COVID-19. About the research overall: PBMCs, B-cell-depleted T cells, or T cells provided the cDNA or gDNA that made up the material.

Measured with immunoSEQ multiplex PCR; TCRdb has only the in-frame clones, and not every one. The sample has about 200,000 clones, about 88% seen once. The rearrangement uses TRBV29-1 and TRBJ2-4; no definite D call. The sequence came from a woman aged 80 or over with acute or convalescent COVID-19. Sequenced sample: peripheral blood. The chain's CDR3 is CSVYLHSGAKNIQYF. CDR3 DNA: TGCAGCGTATACCTTCACTCCGGAGCCAAAAACATTCAGTACTTC. Full variable domain (missing parts from reference TRBV29-1 and TRBJ2-4): SAVISQKPSRDICQRGTSLTIQCQVDSQVTMMFWYRQQPGQSLTLIATANQGSEATYESGFVIDKFPISRPNLTFSTLTVSNMSPEDSSIYLCSVYLHSGAKNIQYFGAGTRLSVL.